A selection of T cell receptor beta chains follows, all from one sample in a study of T cell changes during pregnancy in multiple sclerosis. Libraries were prepared by immunoSEQ multiplex PCR; TCRdb keeps only in-frame clonotypes and omits some of them. The table lists 90,000 or so clones, approximately 90% of them singletons. Sample: peripheral blood, taken before pregnancy. The origin of the receptors is a female donor with multiple sclerosis, enrolled in a pregnancy study. The CDR3 runs from the conserved cysteine through the conserved F or W. Each record gives: CDR3 DNA, CDR3 protein, D gene, J gene, clone size, V gene. The D gene is left open where the match is weak. Clone size is stated in some rows and not others, as once, few, many or a class when expanded.

cdr3_nt: TGTGCCAGCTCGCAGGGAATCTATGGCTACACCTTC; cdr3_aa: CASSQGIYGYTF; d_call: -; j_call: TRBJ1-2; clone_size: -; v_call: TRBV18
cdr3_nt: TGTGCCAGTAGTATAAGGGGGGGGAATCAGCCCCAGCATTTT; cdr3_aa: CASSIRGGNQPQHF; d_call: -; j_call: TRBJ1-5; clone_size: -; v_call: TRBV19
cdr3_nt: TGTGCCAGCTCACCACCCACAGGGAGTCCCTACGAGCAGTACTTC; cdr3_aa: CASSPPTGSPYEQYF; d_call: -; j_call: TRBJ2-7; clone_size: -; v_call: TRBV18
cdr3_nt: TGTGCCAGCAGCTCCGGTCGAGGGAGCACTGAAGCTTTCTTT; cdr3_aa: CASSSGRGSTEAFF; d_call: -; j_call: TRBJ1-1; clone_size: few; v_call: TRBV9
cdr3_nt: TGTGCCAGCAGTTACTCCAGCTCCTACGAGCAGTACTTC; cdr3_aa: CASSYSSSYEQYF; d_call: -; j_call: TRBJ2-7; clone_size: once; v_call: TRBV6-5
cdr3_nt: TGTGCCAGTAGTCCTCCGGTGACAGGGGGTACTAATTCACCCCTCCACTTT; cdr3_aa: CASSPPVTGGTNSPLHF; d_call: TRBD1; j_call: TRBJ1-6; clone_size: -; v_call: TRBV19
cdr3_nt: TGTGCCAGCAGCGTACAAGAGGGGACTTATAATTCACCCCTCCACTTT; cdr3_aa: CASSVQEGTYNSPLHF; d_call: -; j_call: TRBJ1-6; clone_size: -; v_call: TRBV7-8
cdr3_nt: TGCAGTGCTCGACAGGTAGATACGCAGTATTTT; cdr3_aa: CSARQVDTQYF; d_call: -; j_call: TRBJ2-3; clone_size: -; v_call: TRBV20-1
cdr3_nt: TGTGCCAGCAGTGACGGGCATAGCGGGGTCCAAGAGACCCAGTACTTC; cdr3_aa: CASSDGHSGVQETQYF; d_call: TRBD2; j_call: TRBJ2-5; clone_size: -; v_call: TRBV6-1
cdr3_nt: TGCAGCGCGTTAGGACAGGGTAAGGAGCAGCCCCAGCATTTT; cdr3_aa: CSALGQGKEQPQHF; d_call: TRBD1; j_call: TRBJ1-5; clone_size: -; v_call: TRBV29-1
cdr3_nt: TGTGCCAGCTCACCGGGACTAGCGCATAACGAGCAGTACTTC; cdr3_aa: CASSPGLAHNEQYF; d_call: TRBD2; j_call: TRBJ2-7; clone_size: -; v_call: TRBV18
cdr3_nt: TGTGCCAGCAGCTGGCGGTGGGAGGATACGCAGTATTTT; cdr3_aa: CASSWRWEDTQYF; d_call: -; j_call: TRBJ2-3; clone_size: -; v_call: TRBV7-3
cdr3_nt: TGTGCCAGTAATTCTGGACAGGGAAAATCTGGGGAGCAGTACTTC; cdr3_aa: CASNSGQGKSGEQYF; d_call: TRBD1; j_call: TRBJ2-5; clone_size: -; v_call: TRBV19
cdr3_nt: TGTGCCAGCAGTTACTCGACAGGGGGCTTTCATGGCTACACCTTC; cdr3_aa: CASSYSTGGFHGYTF; d_call: TRBD1; j_call: TRBJ1-2; clone_size: -; v_call: TRBV6-6
cdr3_nt: TGTGCCAGCTCACCATTGCGAGCGGGGGGGCCAGATACGCAGTATTTT; cdr3_aa: CASSPLRAGGPDTQYF; d_call: TRBD2; j_call: TRBJ2-3; clone_size: -; v_call: TRBV18
cdr3_nt: TGTGCCAGCAGACCCCTGGGGGGAATCGGAGGCTACGAGCAGTACTTC; cdr3_aa: CASRPLGGIGGYEQYF; d_call: -; j_call: TRBJ2-7; clone_size: once; v_call: TRBV11-2
cdr3_nt: TGTGCCAGCCACCAGGCCCAAAATGAAAAACTGTTTTTT; cdr3_aa: CASHQAQNEKLFF; d_call: -; j_call: TRBJ1-4; clone_size: once; v_call: TRBV6-5
cdr3_nt: TGCGCCAGCAGCTTGGAGGGGGAGTGGTACAATGAGCAGTTCTTC; cdr3_aa: CASSLEGEWYNEQFF; d_call: -; j_call: TRBJ2-1; clone_size: -; v_call: TRBV5-1
cdr3_nt: TGTGCCAGTAGTCCTAGGGGAACCGGGGAGCTGTTTTTT; cdr3_aa: CASSPRGTGELFF; d_call: -; j_call: TRBJ2-2; clone_size: -; v_call: TRBV19
cdr3_nt: TGCGCCAGCAGGATACTAGCGGGAGGGGTAGATGAGCAGTTCTTC; cdr3_aa: CASRILAGGVDEQFF; d_call: TRBD2; j_call: TRBJ2-1; clone_size: -; v_call: TRBV5-1
cdr3_nt: TGTGCCAGCAGTTTGGGCCAGGGTGGCGGGGAGCTGTTTTTT; cdr3_aa: CASSLGQGGGELFF; d_call: -; j_call: TRBJ2-2; clone_size: -; v_call: TRBV27
cdr3_nt: TGTGCCAGCAGCTTAGTGGGGCCCGACCACGAGCAGTACTTC; cdr3_aa: CASSLVGPDHEQYF; d_call: -; j_call: TRBJ2-7; clone_size: -; v_call: TRBV7-9